This entry is about one T cell receptor beta chain. This receptor's antigen is unknown. No quality values exist for individual bases; no much larger clone is one base distant. The CDR3, from cysteine to phenylalanine, totals 13 residues. Only the CDR3 part of the read is kept: 39 bases, read in frame from the first base. Reading the germline V gene (reference sequence) gives CDR1 MNHEY and CDR2 SMNVEV. V was cut back by 7 bases and J by 6 bases, leaving a gap of 13 bases between them. Taken with the paper, the label for time point translates to: about a year on ibrutinib. For TCR beta library preparation, about 2 micrograms of genomic DNA were extracted from the cryopreserved PBMCs. Longitudinal blood samples from CLL patients on ibrutinib monotherapy were analyzed using high-throughput TCR beta sequencing. Patients were enrolled in a phase 2 open-label single-center ibrutinib monotherapy trial. This entry belongs to a study of cytotoxic CD8 clonotypes in ibrutinib-treated CLL (dated by TCRdb to 2020 to 2023). General notes on the study: The cohort was composed of under 12 relapsed/refractory and roughly 16 treatment-naive patients; IGHV unmutated status was identified in approximately 17 patients. Samples averaged roughly 280,000 productive templates and about 94,000 productive rearrangements. Response samples were obtained after a median of 12 months of treatment, with a range of about 6 to 36 months. Cryopreserved peripheral blood mononuclear cells were obtained prior to treatment, at the time of response, and at either disease progression or sustained remission. Partial responses were observed in roughly 24 patients and complete responses in 2; after a median follow-up of around 68 months, remission was maintained in around 14 patients and progression was observed in some 12. Longitudinal samples were available for about 30% of the roughly 90 trial participants. Every sample from remission and from progressive disease was obtained while the patients were still on ibrutinib.

General findings and caveats noted by the study authors: Baseline clonality was found to be higher than that of age-matched healthy donors and was strongly correlated with circulating CD8+ T-cell counts. Public clonotypes were rare and either contracted or stayed stable during treatment, and the rise in clonality at ibrutinib response reflected the expansion of private clonotypes. Sustained-remission and progressing patients did not have matched sampling times, and lymph node repertoires were not examined. Clonality increased at ibrutinib response, stayed stable in sustained remission, and fell back toward baseline at progression.

On a MiSeq, deep resolution sequencing aimed for a depth between 1 in 1 million and 1 in 200,000 T cells, with each clonotype covered approximately 10x on average. The immunoSEQ hsTCRB Kit was used to generate the TCR beta libraries. The source study handled its data this way. Data were analyzed with ImmunoSEQ Data Assistant and ImmunoSEQ Analyzer, with V, D and J genes assigned per IMGT definitions. Clonality, with values ranging from 0 to 1, was calculated as one minus the normalized Shannon entropy of productive rearrangement frequencies. Only overrepresented clonotypes making up at least 0.05% of each patient's repertoire were included in the public clonotype analysis. About a dozen age-matched healthy donor repertoires from immuneACCESS served as clonality controls. TCRdb obtained this table from immuneACCESS and retained in-frame rearrangements with V and J assigned. These tables miss some clones; where compared with another copy, unresolved V genes account for less than half of the shortfall, and the remainder is unexplained. V and J calls plus clone size are reproduced from that table; the DNA served to infer D and trimming. For this sample the table gives about 130,000 clones, of which about 80% were detected only once. The top ten clonotypes cover around 13% of the sample.

The input for sequencing was PBMCs, taken after 12 months of ibrutinib treatment. This TCR derives from a human donor with chronic lymphocytic leukemia. Recombination joined TRBV27 with TRBJ2-1, and TRBD1 may be the D gene, going by 5 matching bases. The CDR3 here reads CASKVGARNEQFF. The sequenced DNA is TGTGCCAGCAAAGTTGGGGCCCGCAATGAGCAGTTCTTC.